The rows below give T cell receptor beta chains drawn from one sample of a study of blood T cell repertoires in COVID-19. Here immunoSEQ multiplex PCR was the method, and the copy in TCRdb shows in-frame clones only, minus some. The table shows about 280,000 clones, with 75% to 95% occurring only once. Input material: PBMCs or T cells enriched from blood (not recorded which). Receptors were obtained from a man between 40 and 49 years old who had been exposed to COVID-19. Both conserved end residues are part of each CDR3. A D gene is named only where the DNA matches it firmly. Not all rows give a size; the values are once, few, many and, for expanded clones, a class.

V: TRBV2; size: NA; D: NA; J: TRBJ1-1; CDR3: CASSLTGNTEAFF; DNA: TGTGCCAGCAGTCTGACAGGGAACACTGAAGCTTTCTTT
V: TRBV7-6; size: few; D: TRBD1; J: TRBJ1-4; CDR3: CASSLTGGGGGKLFF; DNA: TGTGCCAGCAGTTTAACAGGGGGCGGAGGTGGAAAACTGTTTTTT
V: TRBV4-2; size: NA; D: NA; J: TRBJ1-1; CDR3: CASSQAGYTEAFF; DNA: TGTGCCAGCAGCCAAGCGGGGTACACTGAAGCTTTCTTT
V: TRBV9; size: NA; D: TRBD1; J: TRBJ1-2; CDR3: CASSVQGQDYGYTF; DNA: TGTGCCAGCAGCGTACAAGGACAGGACTATGGCTACACCTTC
V: TRBV11-3; size: NA; D: NA; J: TRBJ2-7; CDR3: CASSPRAYEQYF; DNA: TGTGCCAGCAGCCCCCGCGCCTACGAGCAGTACTTC
V: TRBV30; size: NA; D: NA; J: TRBJ2-3; CDR3: CAWTRLEDTQYF; DNA: TGTGCCTGGACGCGACTAGAAGATACGCAGTATTTT
V: TRBV7-2; size: NA; D: TRBD2; J: TRBJ2-1; CDR3: CASSLHTSGRGNEQFF; DNA: TGTGCCAGCAGCTTACACACTAGCGGGAGGGGCAATGAGCAGTTCTTC
V: TRBV30; size: NA; D: NA; J: TRBJ1-1; CDR3: CAWSRVLFTEAFF; DNA: TGTGCCTGGAGCAGGGTATTGTTCACTGAAGCTTTCTTT
V: TRBV7-9; size: NA; D: TRBD1; J: TRBJ1-2; CDR3: CASSPQGAGGYTF; DNA: TGTGCCAGCAGCCCACAGGGGGCGGGTGGCTACACCTTC
V: TRBV6-5; size: NA; D: TRBD1; J: TRBJ2-1; CDR3: CASTWTGRNEQFF; DNA: TGTGCCAGCACTTGGACAGGGCGCAATGAGCAGTTCTTC
V: TRBV28; size: NA; D: TRBD2; J: TRBJ2-1; CDR3: CATLVSGRVGNEQFF; DNA: TGTGCCACCCTAGTTAGCGGGAGGGTCGGGAATGAGCAGTTCTTC
V: TRBV5-1; size: once; D: TRBD1; J: TRBJ2-1; CDR3: CASSFGTGFYNEQFF; DNA: TGCGCCAGCAGCTTCGGGACAGGGTTCTACAATGAGCAGTTCTTC
V: TRBV19; size: NA; D: NA; J: TRBJ2-7; CDR3: CASSIEPAPSSYEQYF; DNA: TGTGCCAGTAGTATAGAACCAGCGCCGAGCTCCTACGAGCAGTACTTC
V: TRBV11-2; size: NA; D: NA; J: TRBJ2-1; CDR3: CASSLTSNEQFF; DNA: TGTGCCAGCAGCTTAACTTCCAATGAGCAGTTCTTC
V: TRBV11-2; size: NA; D: NA; J: TRBJ2-6; CDR3: CASSPTGLIGSGANVLTF; DNA: TGTGCCAGCAGCCCAACAGGGCTCATAGGGTCTGGGGCCAACGTCCTGACTTTC
V: TRBV29-1; size: once; D: NA; J: TRBJ2-5; CDR3: CSVKTGQETQYF; DNA: TGCAGCGTCAAGACAGGACAAGAGACCCAGTACTTC
V: TRBV25-1; size: NA; D: NA; J: TRBJ2-7; CDR3: CASSDVAASSYEQYF; DNA: TGTGCCAGCAGTGATGTAGCGGCTAGCTCCTACGAGCAGTACTTC
V: TRBV20-1; size: NA; D: NA; J: TRBJ1-1; CDR3: CSELGGTEAFF; DNA: TGCAGTGAGTTAGGGGGCACTGAAGCTTTCTTT
V: TRBV9; size: NA; D: NA; J: TRBJ2-1; CDR3: CASSAPPGTSNEQFF; DNA: TGTGCCAGCAGCGCGCCGCCGGGAACATCGAATGAGCAGTTCTTC
V: TRBV14; size: NA; D: NA; J: TRBJ1-3; CDR3: CASSQGSYFSGNTIYF; DNA: TGTGCCAGCAGCCAGGGCAGTTATTTCTCTGGAAACACCATATATTTT
V: TRBV19; size: NA; D: NA; J: TRBJ2-7; CDR3: CASSTAAGLKEQYF; DNA: TGTGCCAGTAGTACCGCTGCGGGGCTAAAGGAGCAGTACTTC
V: TRBV14; size: NA; D: TRBD1; J: TRBJ1-1; CDR3: CASSQAGGLTEAFF; DNA: TGTGCCAGCAGCCAAGCAGGGGGCCTCACTGAAGCTTTCTTT
V: TRBV18; size: NA; D: NA; J: TRBJ2-2; CDR3: CASSPQDTTGELFF; DNA: TGTGCCAGCTCACCACAGGACACCACCGGGGAGCTGTTTTTT
V: TRBV6-2/TRBV6-3; size: few; D: TRBD1; J: TRBJ2-4; CDR3: CASSYSITPEQGALDIQYF; DNA: TGTGCCAGCAGTTACTCGATTACCCCTGAGCAGGGGGCGCTGGACATTCAGTACTTC
V: TRBV14; size: NA; D: TRBD1; J: TRBJ1-4; CDR3: CASSHYTGGVEKLFF; DNA: TGTGCCAGCAGCCATTATACAGGGGGGGTTGAAAAACTGTTTTTT